This TCR beta chain was sequenced for a study of blood T cell repertoires in COVID-19. Study-wide background: Samples taken during acute and convalescent COVID-19 were collected in the United States, Italy and Spain. From T cells, B-cell-depleted T cells, or PBMCs came the material, which was cDNA or gDNA.

Seattle enrolled patients during active infection and tracked them longitudinally. As originally analysed: From reference gene primer amplification, estimates of nucleated cell counts were derived. Libraries were prepared by immunoSEQ multiplex PCR; TCRdb keeps only in-frame clonotypes and omits some of them. The V and J calls and the clone size are those of that table, but D and trimming were determined from the DNA. The sample yields approximately 89,000 clones, 78% seen once. This TCR was sampled from a man in his 70s with COVID-19, enrolled during active disease. The sequencing sample was made of peripheral blood.

The CDR3, as DNA: TGTGCCAGCATGTCTACAGGGATCTCTAACTATGGCTACACCTTC. Amino acid sequence: CASMSTGISNYGYTF. The chain links TRBV27 to TRBJ1-2, with D possibly being TRBD1 (6 bases). The CDR3 extends over 15 amino acids. V gave up 7 bases and J gave up 0 bases, with 15 bases separating them. Germline assignment: CDR1 MNHEY and CDR2 SMNVEV (reference sequence).